This T cell receptor (beta chain) derives from a study of Graves' ophthalmopathy and Graves' hyperthyroidism. Amplification targeted the TCR beta CDR3 regions, with RNA transcripts as the source material. First-round RT-PCR with HTBI primers preceded a second-round multiplex PCR. TCRdb ran MiXCR on the multiplex PCR reads and lists one entry per CDR3 protein. Of hundreds of thousands of distinct CDR3 sequences in the sample, 20% to 25% were seen once. Study-level findings and limits: Most thyroid-expanded clonotypes exceeding 0.001 frequency were also found in blood.

The germline gives CDR1 MNHEY, CDR2 SVGAGI. V shed 2 bases and J 2 bases; nucleotides not matched to a gene: 11. This CDR3 is 17 amino acids long. The sample holds many counts of this clonotype. What it recognizes is unknown. No ophthalmopathy within 18 months of follow-up signified stable hyperthyroidism. Certain patients, namely those with other autoimmune diseases, uncontrolled infections, pregnancy or lactation, were excluded. J is TRBJ2-7 and V is TRBV6-5; 8 positions agree with TRBD1. The origin of this receptor is a woman aged 18-29 years with stable Graves' hyperthyroidism. Some clones in this sample may be carry-over from other donors' samples. Sequenced: peripheral blood. Here the CDR3 reads CASSYRGQGRAAYEQYF. The CDR3 bases are TGTGCCAGCAGTTACCGAGGACAGGGCCGCGCAGCCTACGAGCAGTACTTC.